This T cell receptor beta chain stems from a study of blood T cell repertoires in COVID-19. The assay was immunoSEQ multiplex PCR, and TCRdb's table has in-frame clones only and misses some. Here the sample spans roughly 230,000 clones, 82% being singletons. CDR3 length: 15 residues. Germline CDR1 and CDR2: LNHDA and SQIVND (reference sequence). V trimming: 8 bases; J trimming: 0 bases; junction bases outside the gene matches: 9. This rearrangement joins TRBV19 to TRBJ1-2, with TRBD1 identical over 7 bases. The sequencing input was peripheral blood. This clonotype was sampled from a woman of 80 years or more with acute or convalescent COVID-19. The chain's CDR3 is CASSQWGQSNYGYTF. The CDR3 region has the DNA TGTGCCAGTTCACAGTGGGGACAGTCTAACTATGGCTACACCTTC.